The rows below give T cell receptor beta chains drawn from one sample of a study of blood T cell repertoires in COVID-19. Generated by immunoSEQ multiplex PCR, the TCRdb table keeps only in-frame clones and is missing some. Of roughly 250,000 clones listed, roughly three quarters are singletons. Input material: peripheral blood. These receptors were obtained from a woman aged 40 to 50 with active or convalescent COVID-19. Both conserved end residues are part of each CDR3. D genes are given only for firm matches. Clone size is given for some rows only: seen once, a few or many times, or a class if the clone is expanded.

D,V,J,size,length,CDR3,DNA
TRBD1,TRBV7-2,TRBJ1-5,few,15,CASSTRTGGGQPQHF,TGTGCCAGCAGCACCCGGACAGGGGGCGGTCAGCCCCAGCATTTT
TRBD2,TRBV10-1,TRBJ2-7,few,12,CASKSSGGEQYF,TGCGCCAGCAAATCTAGCGGGGGGGAGCAGTACTTC
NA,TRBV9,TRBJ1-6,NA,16,CASSVAEGFYNSPLHF,TGTGCCAGCAGCGTAGCGGAGGGATTCTATAATTCACCCCTCCACTTT
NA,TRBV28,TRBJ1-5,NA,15,CASSFPGGHDQPQHF,TGTGCCAGCAGTTTCCCGGGAGGGCACGATCAGCCCCAGCATTTT
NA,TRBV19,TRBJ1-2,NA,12,CATQRGLYGYTF,TGTGCCACCCAGCGCGGACTGTATGGCTACACCTTC
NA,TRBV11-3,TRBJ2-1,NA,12,CASSFHDNEQFF,TGTGCCAGCAGCTTCCATGACAATGAGCAGTTCTTC
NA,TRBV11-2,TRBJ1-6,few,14,CASSLQGNGSPLHF,TGTGCCAGCAGCTTACAGGGTAATGGTTCACCCCTCCACTTT
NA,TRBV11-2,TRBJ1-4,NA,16,CASSPSGGGANEKLFF,TGTGCCAGCAGCCCCTCCGGGGGGGGAGCTAATGAAAAACTGTTTTTT
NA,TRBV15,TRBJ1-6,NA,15,CATSREGASNSPLHF,TGTGCCACCAGCAGAGAGGGGGCCTCAAATTCACCCCTCCACTTT
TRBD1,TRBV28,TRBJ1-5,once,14,CASHSGTGHQPQHF,TGTGCCAGCCATTCCGGGACAGGACATCAGCCCCAGCATTTT
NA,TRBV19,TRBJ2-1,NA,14,CASSNYQGGNEQFF,TGTGCCAGTAGTAATTACCAGGGTGGGAATGAGCAGTTCTTC
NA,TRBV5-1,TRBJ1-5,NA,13,CASSPTGLQPQHF,TGCGCCAGCAGCCCTACAGGGCTTCAGCCCCAGCATTTT
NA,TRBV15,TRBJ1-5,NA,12,CATSKLNQPQHF,TGTGCCACCAGCAAACTCAATCAGCCCCAGCATTTT
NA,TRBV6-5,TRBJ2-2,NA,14,CASSYSNRPGELFF,TGTGCCAGCAGCTACTCGAACAGGCCCGGGGAGCTGTTTTTT
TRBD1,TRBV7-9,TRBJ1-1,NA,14,CASSPGQGFMLAFF,TGTGCCAGCAGCCCGGGACAGGGTTTTATGTTAGCTTTCTTT
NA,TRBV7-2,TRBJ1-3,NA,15,CASSLDWTSGNTIYF,TGTGCCAGCAGCTTGGACTGGACCTCTGGAAACACCATATATTTT
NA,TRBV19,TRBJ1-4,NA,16,CASSIDLNRAFEKLFF,TGTGCCAGTAGTATAGATCTGAACAGGGCATTTGAAAAACTGTTTTTT
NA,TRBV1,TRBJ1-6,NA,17,CTSSQAGFGVDNSPLHF,TGCACCAGCAGCCAAGCAGGCTTCGGGGTAGATAATTCACCCCTCCACTTT
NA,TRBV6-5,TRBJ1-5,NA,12,CASRQGNQPQHF,TGTGCCAGCAGGCAGGGCAATCAGCCCCAGCATTTT